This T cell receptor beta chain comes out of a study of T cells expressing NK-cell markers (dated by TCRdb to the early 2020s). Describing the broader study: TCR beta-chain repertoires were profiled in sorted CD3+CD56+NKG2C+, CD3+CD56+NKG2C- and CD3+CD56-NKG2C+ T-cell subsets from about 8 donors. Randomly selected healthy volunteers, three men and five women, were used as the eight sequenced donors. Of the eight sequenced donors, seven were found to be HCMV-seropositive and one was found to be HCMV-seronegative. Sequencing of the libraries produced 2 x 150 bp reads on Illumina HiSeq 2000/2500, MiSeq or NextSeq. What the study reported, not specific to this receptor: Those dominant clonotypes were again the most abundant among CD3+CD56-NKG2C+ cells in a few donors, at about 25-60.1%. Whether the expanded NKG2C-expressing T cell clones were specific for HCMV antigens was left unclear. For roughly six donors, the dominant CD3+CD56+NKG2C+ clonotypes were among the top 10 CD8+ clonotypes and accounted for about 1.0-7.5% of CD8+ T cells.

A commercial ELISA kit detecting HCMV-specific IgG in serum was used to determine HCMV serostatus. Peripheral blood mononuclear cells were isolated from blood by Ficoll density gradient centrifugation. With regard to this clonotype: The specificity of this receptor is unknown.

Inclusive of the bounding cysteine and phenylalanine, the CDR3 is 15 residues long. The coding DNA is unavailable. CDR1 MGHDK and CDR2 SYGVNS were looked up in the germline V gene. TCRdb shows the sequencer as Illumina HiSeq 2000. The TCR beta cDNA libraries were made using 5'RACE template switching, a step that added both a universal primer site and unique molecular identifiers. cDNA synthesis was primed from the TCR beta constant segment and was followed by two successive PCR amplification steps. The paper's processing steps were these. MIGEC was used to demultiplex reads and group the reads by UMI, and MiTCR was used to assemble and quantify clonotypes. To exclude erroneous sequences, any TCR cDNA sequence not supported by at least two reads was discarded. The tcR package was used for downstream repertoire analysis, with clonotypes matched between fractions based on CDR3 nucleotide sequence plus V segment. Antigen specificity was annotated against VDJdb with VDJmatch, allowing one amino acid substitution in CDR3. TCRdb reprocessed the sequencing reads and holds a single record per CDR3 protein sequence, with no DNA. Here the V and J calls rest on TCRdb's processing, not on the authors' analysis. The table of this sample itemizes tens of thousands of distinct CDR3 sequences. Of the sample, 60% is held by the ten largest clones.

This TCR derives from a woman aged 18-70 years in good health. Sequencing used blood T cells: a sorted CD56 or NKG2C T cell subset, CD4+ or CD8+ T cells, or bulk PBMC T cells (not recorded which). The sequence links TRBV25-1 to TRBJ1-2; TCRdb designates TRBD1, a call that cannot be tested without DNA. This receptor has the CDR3 CASSERPTGDSGYTF.